The source of this T cell receptor (beta chain) is a study of neurological immune-mediated disorders. One entry per CDR3 protein results from TCRdb running MiXCR on the 5' RACE reads. The sample yields 39,000 or so distinct CDR3 sequences, approximately 5.1% seen once. This clonotype is medium-sized within its sample. Germline V gives CDR1 SGHTA, CDR2 FQGNSA. Trimming took 0 bases from V and 1 from J; bases not matched to a gene: 4. This CDR3 region has 17 residues. The sequence came from a man between 18 and 35 years old in good health. Sample: CD4+ T cells from blood. The V gene is TRBV7-2, the J gene TRBJ2-1; 9 positions agree with TRBD2. This chain's CDR3 is CASSLASSGGSYNEQFF. DNA for the CDR3: TGTGCCAGCAGCTTAGCGAGTAGCGGGGGATCCTACAATGAGCAGTTCTTC.